The present T cell receptor (beta chain) was sequenced within a study of CD8+CD57+ T cells in acquired aplastic anemia. Turning to the study itself: Mean yield of DNA from sorted CD4+ and CD8+ cells was about 3.2 ug. Overall study findings and caveats: Between patients and controls, about 31 CD8+ CDR3 sequences were found in common. In CD8+ cells, Simpson's diversity showed no significant difference between patients and controls.

Germline V lookup: CDR1 SGHVS, CDR2 FQNEAQ. CDR3 size: 16 residues. Trimming removed 5 bases from V and 5 bases from J, with 21 bases in between. TCR beta VDJ and CDR3 profiling used genomic DNA as template. TCRdb analysed the reads with MiXCR anew, one entry per CDR3 protein. In the table there are hundreds of thousands of distinct CDR3 sequences, around 60% of which are singletons. This clonotype was picked up one time. Antigen specificity is unknown. Sequences were obtained from sorted CD4+, CD8+, or CD8+CD57+ T cells (not recorded which) from PBMCs. The sequence was collected from a human donor with severe aplastic anemia or a healthy control (not recorded which). J is TRBJ2-5 and V is TRBV7-8, with TRBD2 as a possible D gene (5 bases). The CDR3 sequence: CASSPEVAISWETQYF. Here the CDR3 DNA reads TGTGCCAGCAGCCCCGAGGTAGCGATATCGTGGGAGACCCAGTACTTC.